What follows are 27 T cell receptor beta chains derived from one specimen sequenced in a study of cytomegalovirus exposure and HLA in healthy donors. The repertoire was sequenced with immunoSEQ multiplex PCR; TCRdb's copy has only in-frame clones and lacks some. This sample carries around 300,000 clones, roughly 90% of them seen once, and the ten largest clones take approximately 0.95%. The sequenced sample consisted of PBMCs. All receptors derive from a woman under 30 in good health and CMV-seronegative.

This clone was seen a handful of times. V and J are TRBV6-1 and TRBJ2-7; a possible D gene is TRBD1 (6 bases). CDR1 and CDR2 (germline): MNHNS, SASEGT. The CDR3 has 16 amino acids. V lost 3 bases and J lost 0, with 15 bases in between. The CDR3 here is CASSDDAGTHSYEQYF. Here the CDR3 DNA reads TGTGCCAGCAGTGATGATGCCGGGACACACTCCTACGAGCAGTACTTC.

CDR3 amino acids: CASSRKGGAYNEKLFF. The CDR3 DNA reads as TGTGCCAGCAGTCGGAAAGGGGGGGCCTATAATGAAAAACTGTTTTTT. The chain couples TRBV11-2 to TRBJ1-4; TRBD1 might be the D (6 bases). CDR3 size: 16 residues. CDR1 SGHAT and CDR2 FQNNGV come from the germline V gene. V gave up 6 bases and J gave up 4 bases, with 18 bases separating them. The whole variable domain, filled in from reference TRBV11-2 and TRBJ1-4, reads EAGVAQSPRYKIIEKRQSVAFWCNPISGHATLYWYQQILGQGPKLLIQFQNNGVVDDSQLPKDRFSAERLKGVDSTLKIQPAKLEDSAVYLCASSRKGGAYNEKLFFGSGTQLSVL.

The chain combines TRBV19 with TRBJ2-7; the match to TRBD1 covers 8 bases. V trimming: 5 bases; J trimming: 9 bases; junction bases outside the gene matches: 15. CDR1 and CDR2 from the germline V gene are LNHDA and SQIVND (reference sequence). The CDR3 loop spans 15 amino acids. CDR3 region: CASSLDGTGVSWQYF. The DNA for the CDR3 is TGTGCCAGTAGTCTGGATGGGACAGGTGTCTCTTGGCAGTACTTC.

The V and J genes are TRBV18 and TRBJ2-3; 7 bases line up with TRBD1. Per germline, CDR1 KGHSH and CDR2 LQKENI. V dropped 6 bases and J dropped 0; count of bases not matched to a gene: 15. This CDR3 has 18 residues. CDR3 residues: CASSALGVTGKSTDTQYF. The CDR3 coding sequence is TGTGCCAGCTCGGCCCTCGGGGTGACAGGGAAAAGCACAGATACGCAGTATTTT.

This sequence joins TRBV6-1 and TRBJ1-2, with a tentative D call TRBD1 (5 bases). Per germline, CDR1 MNHNS and CDR2 SASEGT. The germline V and J ends were trimmed by 0 bases and 12 bases, with 17 bases remaining between them. The CDR3 extends over 14 amino acids. The CDR3: CASSEAGGESRNTF. In DNA form, the CDR3 reads TGTGCCAGCAGTGAAGCGGGAGGGGAGTCGCGAAACACCTTC.

The J gene is TRBJ2-5, the V gene TRBV30, with 8 bases aligning to TRBD2. V was clipped by 4 bases and J by 4 bases; unmatched bases: 5. The germline V gene encodes CDR1 GTSNPN and CDR2 SVGIG (reference sequence). This CDR3 spans 13 amino acids. CDR3 sequence reads: CAWMEAGVETQYF. DNA for the CDR3: TGTGCCTGGATGGAAGCGGGAGTAGAGACCCAGTACTTC. Full variable domain (missing parts from reference TRBV30 and TRBJ2-5): SQTIHQWPATLVQPVGSPLSLECTVEGTSNPNLYWYRQAAGRGLQLLFYSVGIGQISSEVPQNLSASRPQDRQFILSSKKLLLSDSGFYLCAWMEAGVETQYFGPGTRLLVL.

V gene TRBV9 combines with J gene TRBJ2-1; 9 bases agree with TRBD1. Losses at the gene ends were 0 bases for V and 7 bases for J; bases not matched to a gene: 5. The CDR3 runs 15 residues. Germline V CDR1 and CDR2: SGDLS, YYNGEE. The DNA of the CDR3 is TGTGCCAGCAGCGTAGGGGGGGACAGGGAAAATGAGCAGTTCTTC. This translates into CASSVGGDRENEQFF. Looking up the rest from reference TRBV9 and TRBJ2-1 gives the full variable domain: DSGVTQTPKHLITATGQRVTLRCSPRSGDLSVYWYQQSLDQGLQFLIQYYNGEERAKGNILERFSAQQFPDLHSELNLSSLELGDSALYFCASSVGGDRENEQFFGPGTRLTVL.

The rearrangement uses TRBV18 and TRBJ2-3; 12 nucleotides agree with TRBD2. Germline V gives CDR1 KGHSH, CDR2 LQKENI. This CDR3 is 17 amino acids long. Trimming removed 4 bases from V and 13 bases from J; junction bases left unmatched: 18. The CDR3 region has the DNA TGTGCCAGCTCACTCAGAACGAGACTAGCGGGAGATGGGGACGAGTATTTT. It specifies CASSLRTRLAGDGDEYF.

This clone has a single count. The V and J genes are TRBV7-7 and TRBJ2-3; 9 bases fit TRBD1. Trimming removed 3 bases from V and 0 bases from J; junction bases left unmatched: 16. This CDR3 has 20 amino acids. Germline loops: CDR1 SSHAT, CDR2 FNYEAQ (reference sequence). The CDR3 DNA sequence: TGTGCCAGCAGCTTTGACAGGGGGTATCTTGGTCCCTCTAGCACAGATACGCAGTATTTT. It is translated as CASSFDRGYLGPSSTDTQYF.

The chain has TRBV7-6 and TRBJ2-1; 8 bases fit TRBD2. The CDR3 spans 15 residues. V lost 0 bases and J lost 9; bases outside the gene matches: 7. In germline, CDR1 is SGHVS, CDR2 FNYEAQ. The CDR3 sequence is CASSLAIGLAPEQFF. DNA of the CDR3: TGTGCCAGCAGCTTAGCGATAGGACTAGCTCCTGAGCAGTTCTTC.

The chain combines TRBV5-1 with TRBJ2-1; 9 nucleotides match TRBD2. The CDR3 totals 16 residues. CDR1 and CDR2 (germline): SGHRS, YFSETQ. The trim removed 1 base at V and 2 bases at J, leaving 4 bases unmatched. CDR3 region: CASSLFAGGAYNEQFF. CDR3 nucleotide sequence: TGCGCCAGCAGCTTGTTCGCGGGAGGGGCCTACAATGAGCAGTTCTTC.

The rearrangement uses TRBV5-1 and TRBJ2-7; 9 positions agree with TRBD1. The CDR3 length is 14 residues. Germline V gives CDR1 SGHRS, CDR2 YFSETQ. V shed 5 bases and J 6 bases; nucleotides not matched to a gene: 9. In DNA form, the CDR3 reads TGCGCCAGCAGTTGGAAACAGGGGGCTAGCGAGCAGTACTTC. This translates into CASSWKQGASEQYF.

The genes are TRBV19 and TRBJ2-3, with 9 bases matching TRBD1. The V gene's germline CDR1 is LNHDA and CDR2 SQIVND (reference sequence). V trimming: 6 bases; J trimming: 4 bases; junction bases outside the gene matches: 11. The CDR3 is made up of 16 amino acids. CDR3 residues: CASRTGTGNRADTQYF. In DNA form, the CDR3 reads TGTGCCAGTAGAACCGGGACAGGGAACCGTGCAGATACGCAGTATTTT.

The chain employs TRBV9 and TRBJ2-7; 9 nucleotides line up with TRBD1. CDR1 and CDR2 (germline): SGDLS, YYNGEE. V lost 0 bases to trimming and J lost 7 bases; unmatched junction nucleotides: 5. This CDR3 is built from 14 residues. The CDR3 is CASSVGDRVREQYF. The CDR3 region has the DNA TGTGCCAGCAGCGTAGGGGACAGGGTACGGGAGCAGTACTTC.

The sample holds one count of this clone. Written as DNA, the CDR3 is TGTGCCATTCGATCCCTAGCGGACTCCTACGAGCAGTACTTC. It is translated as CAIRSLADSYEQYF. This chain links TRBV10-3 with TRBJ2-7; the match to TRBD2 covers 7 bases. Germline loops: CDR1 ENHRY, CDR2 SYGVKD. This CDR3 contains 14 residues. V was pared by 9 bases and J by 0 bases, with 8 bases of the junction left unmatched.

The chain combines TRBV28 with TRBJ1-1; TRBD1 might be the D (5 bases). Germline V gene sequence: CDR1 MDHEN, CDR2 SYDVKM. The V gene lost 7 bases and the J gene lost 5 bases, with 11 bases spanning the gap. The CDR3 extends over 12 amino acids. Here the CDR3 reads CASISGATEAFF. The CDR3 nucleotides are TGTGCCAGCATCTCTGGGGCGACTGAAGCTTTCTTT.

This clone has just a few counts. This rearrangement joins TRBV5-5 to TRBJ1-3; no reliable D call. CDR1 SGHKS and CDR2 YYEKEE come from the germline V gene (reference sequence). With 3 bases removed from V and 4 bases from J, the gap between germline ends came to 11 bases. CDR3 length: 14 residues. CDR3 DNA: TGTGCCAGCAGCTATCCGAGCGGAGGAAACACCATATATTTT. Protein sequence: CASSYPSGGNTIYF.

V and J are TRBV6-5 and TRBJ2-6, with no clear D. This CDR3 region has 14 residues. Trimming stripped 4 bases from V and 0 bases from J, with 4 bases between. The V gene's germline CDR1 is MNHEY and CDR2 SVGAGI. For the CDR3, the DNA is TGTGCCAGCAGTTTTATCTCTGGGGCCAACGTCCTGACTTTC. This sequence encodes CASSFISGANVLTF.

The chain combines TRBV7-6 with TRBJ2-1; the D gene is possibly TRBD2 (6 bases). The CDR3 sequence is 17 residues long. Trimming shortened V by 0 bases and J by 6 bases, and 18 bases separated the two germline ends. CDR1 and CDR2 (germline): SGHVS, FNYEAQ. The CDR3 DNA is TGTGCCAGCAGCTTAGCGGTGCGGGAACCCGGGATCAATGAGCAGTTCTTC. It is translated as CASSLAVREPGINEQFF.

The genes are TRBV11-2 and TRBJ2-7; weak D call: TRBD1 (5 bases). Germline CDR1 reads SGHAT; CDR2 reads FQNNGV. V was clipped by 6 bases and J by 3 bases, with 21 bases between them. The CDR3 length is 16 residues. The CDR3 loop is CASRPLVGAGDYEQYF. CDR3 DNA sequence: TGTGCCAGCAGACCCCTAGTTGGGGCAGGAGACTACGAGCAGTACTTC.

The rearrangement uses TRBV9 and TRBJ1-2; TRBD1 agrees at 7 bases. The CDR3 covers 16 residues. The V segment lost 0 bases and the J segment 5 bases; nucleotides outside the gene matches: 10. The germline CDR1 and CDR2 sequences are SGDLS and YYNGEE. Here the CDR3 reads CASSVDDTGEGYGYTF. The CDR3 DNA follows: TGTGCCAGCAGCGTAGATGATACAGGGGAAGGTTATGGCTACACCTTC.

The chain uses TRBV5-4 and TRBJ2-7; D unclear. This CDR3 is 13 amino acids long. Germline V CDR1 and CDR2: SGHNT, YYREEE (reference sequence). V was clipped by 0 bases and J by 3 bases, with 7 bases between them. The CDR3 DNA sequence: TGTGCCAGCAGCTTGGAAGCCCACTACGAGCAGTACTTC. As protein: CASSLEAHYEQYF.

J is TRBJ2-7 and V is TRBV9; the D gene is possibly TRBD2 (5 bases). Trimming removed 5 bases from V and 6 bases from J, with 18 bases in between. Looked up from germline, CDR1 is SGDLS and CDR2 is YYNGEE. CDR3 size: 14 residues. CDR3 in DNA: TGTGCCAGCAGTGCGGGCGGCCTAAGAGGCGAGCAGTACTTC. The encoded protein is CASSAGGLRGEQYF.

The chain couples TRBV7-9 to TRBJ2-7, with 10 bases matching TRBD1. Per germline, CDR1 SEHNR and CDR2 FQNEAQ (reference sequence). The CDR3 is 16 residues long. V lost 2 bases to trimming and J lost 3 bases; unmatched junction nucleotides: 7. DNA of the CDR3: TGTGCCAGCAGCTTAACCGGGACAGGGGCTGGCTACGAGCAGTACTTC. Encoded protein: CASSLTGTGAGYEQYF. Variable domain in full (rest from reference TRBV7-9 and TRBJ2-7): DTGVSQNPRHKITKRGQNVTFRCDPISEHNRLYWYRQTLGQGPEFLTYFQNEAQLEKSRLLSDRFSAERPKGSFSTLEIQRTEQGDSAMYLCASSLTGTGAGYEQYFGPGTRLTVT.

The chain is built from TRBV11-1 and TRBJ2-3; D uncertain. Deletions cut 2 bases from V and 0 bases from J, with 12 bases between. The length of the CDR3 is 16 residues. Germline V CDR1 and CDR2: SGHAT, FQDESV (reference sequence). The CDR3 bases are TGTGCCAGCAGCTTACTAGGCCGTCGTAGCACAGATACGCAGTATTTT. Amino acid sequence: CASSLLGRRSTDTQYF.

The V gene is TRBV9, the J gene TRBJ2-1; 10 nucleotides line up with TRBD2. The CDR3 spans 12 residues. Losses at the gene ends were 3 bases for V and 9 bases for J; bases not matched to a gene: 0. CDR1 and CDR2 (germline): SGDLS, YYNGEE. Written as DNA, the CDR3 is TGTGCCAGCAGCGGGACTAGCGGTGAGCAGTTCTTC. Encoded protein: CASSGTSGEQFF. Drawing the rest from reference TRBV9 and TRBJ2-1, the complete variable domain is DSGVTQTPKHLITATGQRVTLRCSPRSGDLSVYWYQQSLDQGLQFLIQYYNGEERAKGNILERFSAQQFPDLHSELNLSSLELGDSALYFCASSGTSGEQFFGPGTRLTVL.

The chain uses TRBV4-3 and TRBJ2-7, with 11 bases that match TRBD2. CDR1 and CDR2 (germline): LGHNA, YSLEER. V lost 2 bases to trimming and J lost 6 bases; unmatched junction nucleotides: 6. CDR3 length equals 15 residues. The CDR3 protein is CASSQLTSGTIEQYF. Written as DNA, the CDR3 is TGCGCCAGCAGCCAATTGACTAGCGGGACAATCGAGCAGTACTTC.